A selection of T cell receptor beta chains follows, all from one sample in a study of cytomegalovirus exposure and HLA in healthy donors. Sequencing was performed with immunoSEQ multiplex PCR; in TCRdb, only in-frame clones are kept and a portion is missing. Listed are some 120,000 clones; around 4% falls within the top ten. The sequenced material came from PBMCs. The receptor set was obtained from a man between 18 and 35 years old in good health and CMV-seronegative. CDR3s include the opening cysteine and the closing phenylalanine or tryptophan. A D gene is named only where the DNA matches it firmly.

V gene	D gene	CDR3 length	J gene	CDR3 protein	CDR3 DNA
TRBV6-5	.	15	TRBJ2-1	CASSLPRPSYNEQFF	TGTGCCAGCAGTCTACCTAGGCCGTCCTACAATGAGCAGTTCTTC
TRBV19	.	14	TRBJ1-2	CASSGGGWNYGYTF	TGTGCCAGTAGCGGGGGGGGTTGGAACTATGGCTACACCTTC
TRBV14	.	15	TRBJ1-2	CASSQDQGLPYGYTF	TGTGCCAGCAGCCAAGATCAGGGGCTGCCCTATGGCTACACCTTC
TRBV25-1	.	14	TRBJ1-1	CASSEWAGRTEAFF	TGTGCCAGCAGTGAATGGGCGGGGAGGACTGAAGCTTTCTTT
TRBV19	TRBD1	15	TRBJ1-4	CASSMTGTANEKLFF	TGTGCCAGTAGTATGACCGGGACAGCTAATGAAAAACTGTTTTTT
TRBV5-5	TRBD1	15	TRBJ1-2	CASSSYLGTGDGYTF	TGTGCCAGCAGCTCTTACCTCGGGACAGGGGACGGCTACACCTTC
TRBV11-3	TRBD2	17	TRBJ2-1	CASSLGSPSGSQNEQFF	TGTGCCAGCAGCTTAGGATCTCCTAGCGGGAGCCAAAATGAGCAGTTCTTC
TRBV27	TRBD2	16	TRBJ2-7	CASSSSPLAGAGEQYF	TGTGCCAGCAGTTCCTCCCCCCTAGCGGGAGCGGGTGAGCAGTACTTC
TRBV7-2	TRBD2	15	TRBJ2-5	CASSLMTSTGETQYF	TGTGCCAGCAGCTTAATGACTAGCACGGGGGAGACCCAGTACTTC
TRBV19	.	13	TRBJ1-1	CASRPEMNTEAFF	TGTGCCAGCCGTCCGGAGATGAACACTGAAGCTTTCTTT
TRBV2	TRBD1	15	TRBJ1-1	CASKGAQGVNTEAFF	TGTGCCAGCAAGGGGGCCCAGGGGGTGAACACTGAAGCTTTCTTT